The rows below give T cell receptor beta chains drawn from one sample of a study of blood T cell repertoires in COVID-19. Sequencing used immunoSEQ multiplex PCR; TCRdb keeps in-frame clones, though not all of them. The sample holds just under 90,000 clones, approximately 88% seen once. Sequencing input: peripheral blood. Source of these receptors: a man between 60 and 75 years old with acute or convalescent COVID-19. Each CDR3 is given with its conserved first and last residue. D genes are given only for firm matches. The size field is filled for only some rows; it gives once, few, many or a size class.

j_gene,d_gene,abundance,v_gene,CDR3aa,CDR3nt
TRBJ2-7,TRBD1,-,TRBV27,CASKGTASYEQYF,TGTGCCAGCAAGGGGACAGCCTCTTACGAGCAGTACTTC
TRBJ2-3,-,-,TRBV6-5,CASSPGSPTDTQYF,TGTGCCAGCAGTCCAGGGTCGCCTACAGATACGCAGTATTTT
TRBJ1-4,TRBD1,-,TRBV7-9,CASSPTGTDNEKLFF,TGTGCCAGCAGCCCAACCGGGACAGATAATGAAAAACTGTTTTTT
TRBJ2-7,TRBD2,-,TRBV27,CASSLGTSGSQREQYF,TGTGCCAGCAGTTTGGGGACTAGCGGGTCCCAGAGAGAGCAGTACTTC
TRBJ2-6,-,once,TRBV6-2/TRBV6-3,CASSYSLPAAGANVLTF,TGTGCCAGCAGTTACTCCCTGCCGGCGGCTGGGGCCAACGTCCTGACTTTC
TRBJ1-2,-,-,TRBV6-2/TRBV6-3,CASSHPNAFLNAGGYTF,TGTGCCAGCAGTCATCCCAACGCCTTTCTAAATGCGGGTGGCTACACCTTC
TRBJ2-3,TRBD2,once,TRBV6-5,CASSTTSAGAQYF,TGTGCCAGCAGCACGACTAGCGCGGGAGCGCAGTATTTT
TRBJ2-1,TRBD2,-,TRBV10-2,CASSVGGAYNEQFF,TGCGCCAGCAGTGTCGGGGGGGCCTACAATGAGCAGTTCTTC
TRBJ2-7,TRBD2,-,TRBV2,CASRISGGAPVEQYF,TGTGCCAGCAGGATTAGCGGGGGGGCCCCCGTCGAGCAGTACTTC
TRBJ2-5,TRBD2,-,TRBV20-1,CSASSLAGEAETQYF,TGCAGTGCTAGTTCGCTAGCGGGAGAAGCTGAGACCCAGTACTTC
TRBJ2-1,TRBD1,once,TRBV19,CASSRERGHNEQFF,TGTGCCAGTAGTAGGGAGAGGGGGCACAATGAGCAGTTCTTC
TRBJ1-2,TRBD1,-,TRBV5-1,CASSLTTGSYGYTF,TGCGCCAGCAGCTTGACGACAGGGTCCTATGGCTACACCTTC
TRBJ2-2,-,-,TRBV24-1,CATSGARNTGELFF,TGTGCCACCAGTGGGGCACGGAACACCGGGGAGCTGTTTTTT
TRBJ1-1,-,-,TRBV5-1,CASSYQDSEAFF,TGCGCCAGCAGCTACCAGGACAGTGAAGCTTTCTTT
TRBJ1-6,-,-,TRBV30,CAWSVRHAAYSPLHF,TGTGCCTGGAGTGTACGGCACGCGGCCTATTCACCCCTCCACTTT
TRBJ2-1,TRBD2,-,TRBV10-3,CAISDPGTSGSINEQFF,TGTGCCATCAGTGACCCGGGGACTAGCGGGAGTATCAATGAGCAGTTCTTC
TRBJ2-1,TRBD1,once,TRBV27,CASSLRTGGLDEQFF,TGTGCCAGCAGTTTAAGGACAGGGGGCTTAGATGAGCAGTTCTTC
TRBJ2-2,TRBD2,-,TRBV19,CASRKEAGGRGGLFF,TGTGCCAGTAGAAAGGAGGCGGGAGGCCGAGGGGGGCTGTTTTTT
TRBJ2-7,TRBD2,-,TRBV7-8,CASSLGRGGSEQYF,TGTGCCAGCAGCTTAGGGCGGGGGGGCTCCGAGCAGTACTTC
TRBJ1-2,-,-,TRBV27,CASSFSDNYGYTF,TGTGCCAGCAGTTTTTCAGATAACTATGGCTACACCTTC
TRBJ2-2,-,-,TRBV4-1,CASSPQPTFPGELFF,TGCGCCAGCAGCCCCCAACCGACTTTTCCCGGGGAGCTGTTTTTT
TRBJ1-6,-,-,TRBV6-1,CASSEVLGANSPLHF,TGTGCCAGCAGTGAGGTATTGGGGGCGAATTCACCCCTCCACTTT
TRBJ2-5,TRBD1,-,TRBV18,CASSPTGSQETQYF,TGTGCCAGCTCACCGACAGGGTCCCAAGAGACCCAGTACTTC
TRBJ1-2,-,-,TRBV19,CASSSGQILNYGYTF,TGTGCCAGTAGTAGCGGGCAGATTCTTAACTATGGCTACACCTTC
TRBJ2-1,TRBD2,-,TRBV12-5,CASGLVPGLAGTPQFF,TGTGCTAGTGGTTTGGTACCGGGACTAGCCGGGACCCCGCAGTTCTTC
TRBJ1-1,-,once,TRBV6-4,CASSDGTSNTEAFF,TGTGCCAGCAGTGACGGGACATCGAACACTGAAGCTTTCTTT
TRBJ2-1,TRBD2,-,TRBV29-1,CSVVVGGNEQFF,TGCAGCGTTGTAGTGGGAGGGAATGAGCAGTTCTTC
TRBJ1-6,-,-,TRBV6-5,CATEEGRRGNSPLHF,TGTGCCACCGAGGAAGGCCGGCGAGGTAATTCACCCCTCCACTTT
TRBJ2-2,-,-,TRBV24-1,CATSDPTRNTGELFF,TGTGCCACCAGTGACCCCACACGTAACACCGGGGAGCTGTTTTTT
TRBJ1-5,TRBD1,-,TRBV19,CASSMLRDRFLSNQPQHF,TGTGCCAGTAGTATGCTGAGGGACAGGTTCCTTAGCAATCAGCCCCAGCATTTT
TRBJ2-7,TRBD2,-,TRBV2,CASSGGGLAGGQEQYF,TGTGCCAGCAGTGGTGGTGGACTAGCGGGAGGACAAGAGCAGTACTTC
TRBJ2-4,TRBD2,-,TRBV2,CASSEALAGGPKNIQYF,TGTGCCAGCAGTGAGGCTCTAGCGGGGGGGCCCAAAAACATTCAGTACTTC
TRBJ2-1,-,once,TRBV5-6,CASSLRGSFANEQFF,TGTGCCAGCAGCTTGAGGGGATCCTTCGCCAATGAGCAGTTCTTC
TRBJ2-2,TRBD1,-,TRBV5-1,CASSWGTGGNTGELFF,TGCGCCAGCAGCTGGGGGACAGGGGGGAACACCGGGGAGCTGTTTTTT
TRBJ2-3,-,once,TRBV7-9,CASGDTPDTQYF,TGTGCCAGCGGAGATACCCCAGATACGCAGTATTTT
TRBJ2-5,-,-,TRBV5-1,CASSLPGTPRETQYF,TGCGCCAGCAGCTTGCCAGGAACTCCCCGGGAGACCCAGTACTTC
TRBJ1-1,-,-,TRBV20-1,CSASMGSAREQKVGTEAFF,TGCAGTGCTAGTATGGGGTCGGCGAGGGAGCAGAAAGTGGGAACTGAAGCTTTCTTT
TRBJ1-6,TRBD1,-,TRBV12-3/TRBV12-4,CASTRTGNSPLHF,TGTGCCAGCACCCGGACAGGGAATTCACCCCTCCACTTT
TRBJ2-5,-,-,TRBV5-4,CASSTTHRVETQYF,TGTGCCAGCAGCACAACTCACAGGGTAGAGACCCAGTACTTC
TRBJ1-1,-,-,TRBV3-1/TRBV3-2,CASSQGPGVGTEAFF,TGTGCCAGCAGCCAAGGTCCCGGGGTTGGCACTGAAGCTTTCTTT
TRBJ1-3,TRBD1,-,TRBV10-3,CAILDRGHSGNTIYF,TGTGCCATCCTGGACAGGGGACACTCTGGAAACACCATATATTTT
TRBJ1-2,TRBD1,once,TRBV5-1,CASSVGQGSIIGSYTF,TGCGCCAGCAGCGTCGGACAGGGATCCATCATTGGGAGCTACACCTTC
TRBJ2-1,-,-,TRBV7-2,CASSLGGQHYPQFF,TGTGCCAGCAGCTTAGGCGGGCAGCACTACCCGCAGTTCTTC
TRBJ1-6,TRBD1,-,TRBV7-8,CASSFGTGHNSPLHF,TGTGCCAGCAGCTTTGGGACAGGGCATAATTCACCCCTCCACTTT
TRBJ2-2,-,few,TRBV6-5,CASRRGGGDTGELFF,TGTGCCAGCAGAAGGGGAGGGGGAGACACCGGGGAGCTGTTTTTT
TRBJ1-1,-,-,TRBV27,CASRGGFTEAFF,TGTGCCAGCAGGGGCGGGTTCACTGAAGCTTTCTTT
TRBJ2-2,TRBD1,-,TRBV6-1,CASNTQGATGELFF,TGTGCCAGCAATACACAGGGGGCCACCGGGGAGCTGTTTTTT
TRBJ2-5,-,once,TRBV5-1,CASSLAGFKETQYF,TGCGCCAGCAGCTTGGCGGGGTTTAAAGAGACCCAGTACTTC
TRBJ1-3,-,-,TRBV30,CAFLVAHSGNTIYF,TGTGCCTTTCTAGTGGCTCACTCTGGAAACACCATATATTTT
TRBJ1-4,TRBD1,-,TRBV5-4,CASSLSGQGTEKLFF,TGTGCCAGCAGCTTATCGGGACAGGGTACAGAAAAACTGTTTTTT